One and the same sample provided the 25 T cell receptor beta chains below, sequenced in a study of OX40 agonist ivuxolimab in advanced cancers. The protocol used for the library was the immunoSEQ multiplex PCR assay. TCRdb took over this immuneACCESS table, retaining in-frame rearrangements with V and J assigned. Such tables are incomplete; in checked studies, under half of the missing clones stem from an unresolved V gene, and the remainder is unexplained. For this sample the table gives about 40,000 clones, of which more than 75% were detected only once. Of the sample, about 20% falls within the top ten clones. Source: CD4+ or CD8+ T cells sorted from blood, taken in a trial of the OX40 agonist ivuxolimab. These receptors all come from an adult with an advanced solid tumor such as melanoma, head and neck, liver or kidney cancer.

V and J are TRBV4-1 and TRBJ2-7; D possibly corresponds to TRBD1 (5 bases). This CDR3 has 14 residues. The V gene lost 4 bases and the J gene lost 2 bases, with 12 bases spanning the gap. Germline assignment: CDR1 MGHRA and CDR2 YSYEKL. The CDR3 loop reads CASSPSAGTYEQYF. CDR3 bases: TGCGCCAGCAGCCCTTCTGCAGGGACCTACGAGCAGTACTTC.

V usage is TRBV27 and J usage is TRBJ2-7; 10 bases agree with TRBD1. Germline V lookup: CDR1 MNHEY, CDR2 SMNVEV (reference sequence). The CDR3 loop spans 14 amino acids. The V gene end was trimmed by 2 bases and the J gene end by 4 bases; junction bases not matched to a gene: 2. The CDR3 region has the DNA TGTGCCAGCAGTTTAGGGACAGGGGAATACGAGCAGTACTTC. It specifies CASSLGTGEYEQYF.

The V gene is TRBV15, the J gene TRBJ1-1; no definite D call. The V end lost 2 bases, the J end lost 5 bases, and 18 bases lay between the germline ends. This CDR3 is 16 amino acids long. CDR1 LNHNV and CDR2 YYDKDF come from the germline V gene (reference sequence). CDR3: CATSRTMTRDSTEAFF. The CDR3 DNA is TGTGCCACCAGCAGAACGATGACCCGAGATTCTACTGAAGCTTTCTTT. Full variable domain (outside the CDR3, taken from reference TRBV15 and TRBJ1-1): DAMVIQNPRYQVTQFGKPVTLSCSQTLNHNVMYWYQQKSSQAPKLLFHYYDKDFNNEADTPDNFQSRRPNTSFCFLDIRSPGLGDTAMYLCATSRTMTRDSTEAFFGQGTRLTVV.

The genes are TRBV6-1 and TRBJ2-7; no definite D call. V lost 5 bases to trimming and J lost 5 bases, with 13 bases between them. Germline-derived CDR1 and CDR2 are MNHNS and SASEGT. The CDR3 covers 13 residues. The CDR3 here is CASSPLGRDEQYF. The CDR3, as DNA: TGTGCCAGCAGTCCCTTGGGTAGGGACGAGCAGTACTTC.

V and J are TRBV6-6 and TRBJ1-4, with D possibly being TRBD1 (6 bases). Germline CDR1 reads MNHNY; CDR2 reads SVGAGI (reference sequence). The CDR3 covers 14 residues. V lost 5 bases and J 10 bases, leaving 17 bases between the germline ends. The CDR3 sequence is CASSGVRGPGKLFF. CDR3 nucleotide sequence: TGTGCCAGCAGTGGCGTCAGGGGACCAGGAAAACTGTTTTTT.

The genes are TRBV4-2 and TRBJ2-3; 9 nucleotides agree with TRBD2. In germline, CDR1 is LGHNA, CDR2 YNFKEQ. This CDR3 is built from 17 residues. V shed 4 bases, J shed 2 bases, and the junction held 10 bases outside the gene matches. CDR3 in DNA: TGTGCCAGCAGCCCTCGAGAACTAGCGGGCTACACAGATACGCAGTATTTT. It yields the protein CASSPRELAGYTDTQYF.

The V gene is TRBV29-1, the J gene TRBJ2-1; D is perhaps TRBD2 (6 bases). The ends were cut back, 4 bases at V and 5 bases at J, with 12 bases in the middle. The germline gives CDR1 SQVTM, CDR2 ANQGSEA. The CDR3 consists of 13 residues. For the CDR3, the DNA is TGCAGCGTTGGGACTAACACTCACAATGAGCAGTTCTTC. It specifies CSVGTNTHNEQFF.

This chain joins TRBV27 and TRBJ1-6; D is ambiguous. The germline V gene encodes CDR1 MNHEY and CDR2 SMNVEV (reference sequence). This CDR3 spans 14 amino acids. Trimming cost V 1 base and J 7 bases, with 8 bases left between them. CDR3 amino acids: CASSLLAGNSPLHF. CDR3 nucleotide sequence: TGTGCCAGCAGTTTATTAGCGGGGAATTCACCCCTCCACTTT.

The V gene is TRBV14, the J gene TRBJ2-7; D may be TRBD1 or TRBD2 (5 bases each). V lost 4 bases and J lost 10, with 11 bases in between. The CDR3 is 11 residues long. Germline values: CDR1 SGHDN, CDR2 FVKESK. The CDR3 spells CASSLRDLQYF. In nucleotides, the CDR3 is TGTGCCAGCAGCCTACGGGACCTACAGTACTTC.

The V and J genes are TRBV18 and TRBJ1-6; D remains unclear. This CDR3 comprises 13 residues. Germline V gives CDR1 KGHSH, CDR2 LQKENI. With 3 bases removed from V and 8 bases from J, the gap between germline ends came to 8 bases. DNA for the CDR3: TGTGCCAGCTCACCGTTGGTAGATTCACCCCTCCACTTT. Translated, it gives CASSPLVDSPLHF.

This sequence joins TRBV6-5 and TRBJ2-1; D remains ambiguous. The CDR3 runs to 11 residues. V was cut by 5 bases and J by 9 bases, with 8 bases left in between. The germline V gene has CDR1 MNHEY and CDR2 SVGAGI. The CDR3 DNA reads as TGTGCCAGCAGTACTGCTGGTGAGCAGTTCTTC. It yields the protein CASSTAGEQFF.

By sample share, this clone is medium-sized. The chain has TRBV10-2 and TRBJ2-3; perhaps TRBD1 as D (6 bases). CDR1 WSHSY and CDR2 SAAADI come from the germline V gene. CDR3 length: 15 amino acids. V shed 2 bases and J shed 4 bases, with 13 bases lying between them. CDR3 sequence: CASSEPDRLADTQYF. The CDR3 nucleotides read TGCGCCAGCAGTGAGCCGGACAGATTGGCAGATACGCAGTATTTT.

CDR3 in amino acids: CASSFLSGAYEQYF. The CDR3 DNA reads TGTGCCAGCAGTTTCCTTAGTGGGGCTTACGAGCAGTACTTC. The chain is built from TRBV28 and TRBJ2-7, with a tentative D call TRBD1 (5 bases). This CDR3 region has 14 residues. Germline loops: CDR1 MDHEN, CDR2 SYDVKM. V gave up 3 bases and J gave up 4 bases, with 13 bases separating them.

V usage is TRBV11-2 and J usage is TRBJ1-1; D gene uncertain. There are 13 residues in the CDR3. CDR1 is SGHAT, CDR2 FQNNGV, per germline. Trimming stripped 5 bases from V and 5 bases from J, with 12 bases between. The CDR3, as DNA: TGTGCCAGCAGCCCCAGCGGGAGAACTGAAGCTTTCTTT. This gives the protein CASSPSGRTEAFF.

This clone has just a few counts. The rearrangement uses TRBV5-4 and TRBJ1-6; 10 bases align to TRBD1. The CDR3 is 14 amino acids. Trimming removed 5 bases from V and 10 bases from J; junction bases left unmatched: 6. CDR1 is SGHNT and CDR2 is YYREEE in the germline V gene (reference sequence). CDR3 in amino acids: CASRKGTGDSPLHF. The CDR3 DNA follows: TGTGCCAGCAGAAAAGGGACAGGGGACTCACCCCTCCACTTT.

In its sample, this clone was seen a few times. The V call is TRBV7-9, the J call TRBJ1-2; the D is unclear. Germline V lookup: CDR1 SEHNR, CDR2 FQNEAQ (reference sequence). This CDR3 spans 18 amino acids. The ends were cut back, 4 bases at V and 1 base at J, with 22 bases in the middle. Written as DNA, the CDR3 is TGTGCCAGCAGCTCGACCGACGGACTCTCCCCGGATAACTATGGCTACACCTTC. The encoded protein is CASSSTDGLSPDNYGYTF.

The chain employs TRBV4-1 and TRBJ2-7, with 9 bases aligning to TRBD2. V dropped 0 bases and J dropped 0; count of bases not matched to a gene: 3. The germline V gene encodes CDR1 MGHRA and CDR2 YSYEKL. This CDR3 contains 16 residues. The CDR3 is CASSQELAGSSYEQYF. In DNA, the CDR3 is TGCGCCAGCAGCCAAGAACTAGCGGGCAGCTCCTACGAGCAGTACTTC.

On this clone itself: Other nucleotide sequences in the sample specify the same CDR3. The chain joins TRBV9 to TRBJ2-1, with D possibly TRBD2 on 5 matching bases. The CDR3 sequence is 15 residues long. Germline V gene lookup returns CDR1 SGDLS and CDR2 YYNGEE. The germline V and J ends were trimmed by 2 bases and 1 base, with 10 bases remaining between them. CDR3 sequence reads: CASSVERWSYNEQFF. The CDR3 DNA is TGTGCCAGCAGCGTCGAGCGGTGGTCCTACAATGAGCAGTTCTTC.

The J gene is TRBJ1-6, the V gene TRBV18, with D perhaps TRBD1 (5 bases). This CDR3 comprises 14 residues. Germline CDR1 is KGHSH and CDR2 is LQKENI. The V gene lost 6 bases and the J gene lost 14 bases, with 20 bases spanning the gap. The CDR3 reads CASSPGTAQRSLHF. The CDR3 DNA reads TGTGCCAGCTCCCCCGGGACGGCGCAGAGATCCCTCCACTTT.

The chain links TRBV30 to TRBJ2-7, with a tentative D call TRBD2 (6 bases). Per the germline V gene, CDR1 is GTSNPN and CDR2 is SVGIG (reference sequence). V was shortened by 4 bases and J by 7 bases, with 14 bases between the two germline ends. This CDR3 spans 12 amino acids. The CDR3 nucleotides are TGTGCCTGGAACGGGGGACTCGGGGAGCAGTACTTC. Translation gives CAWNGGLGEQYF.

The chain recombines TRBV14 with TRBJ2-1, with 7 bases identical to TRBD1. J gave up 9 bases and V 4 bases, and 15 bases lay outside the gene matches. There are 16 residues in the CDR3. CDR1 and CDR2 (germline): SGHDN, FVKESK. The CDR3, as DNA: TGTGCCAGCAGCCCGCCCCTTACAGGGGTGAAGTTTGAGCAGTTCTTC. Protein sequence: CASSPPLTGVKFEQFF.

The CDR3 region is CASSGTSDTEAFF. Here the CDR3 DNA reads TGTGCCAGCAGCGGGACGTCGGACACTGAAGCTTTCTTT. The V call is TRBV9, the J call TRBJ1-1; D gene uncertain. With 3 bases removed from V and 3 bases from J, the gap between germline ends came to 9 bases. The CDR3 extends over 13 amino acids. The V gene's germline CDR1 is SGDLS and CDR2 YYNGEE.

This clone has just a few counts. This chain joins TRBV5-5 and TRBJ2-7; TRBD1 is a possible D gene (6 bases). Germline-derived CDR1 and CDR2 are SGHKS and YYEKEE (reference sequence). The CDR3 spans 15 residues. The germline V and J ends were trimmed by 0 bases and 4 bases, with 14 bases remaining between them. The CDR3 is CASSLAPGDPYEQYF. CDR3 nucleotides: TGTGCCAGCAGCTTGGCTCCAGGGGATCCATACGAGCAGTACTTC.

This clone ranks as medium-sized (0.01 to 0.1%). The chain is built from TRBV27 and TRBJ1-2; perhaps TRBD1 as D (5 bases). Trimming shortened V by 6 bases and J by 3 bases, and 14 bases separated the two germline ends. CDR1 and CDR2 (germline): MNHEY, SMNVEV (reference sequence). The CDR3 runs 14 residues. The CDR3: CASRSGGGHYGYTF. For the CDR3, the DNA is TGTGCCAGCAGGTCCGGCGGGGGACACTATGGCTACACCTTC.

The CDR3 DNA reads TGCAGCGTTGGTCCAGGACCGAAGACCCAGTACTTC. This translates into CSVGPGPKTQYF. The V and J genes are TRBV29-1 and TRBJ2-5; unclear D gene. Per germline, CDR1 SQVTM and CDR2 ANQGSEA. The V end lost 4 bases, the J end lost 6 bases, and 12 bases lay between the germline ends. This CDR3 spans 12 amino acids.